This T cell receptor beta chain is drawn from a study of T cell clonotyping in hematopoietic cell transplantation. Details on this clone: Antigen: not known.

The data were produced by immunoSEQ multiplex PCR, yet TCRdb's version contains in-frame clones alone and is incomplete. Of 12,000 or so clones listed, about 91% are singletons. V dropped 0 bases and J dropped 8 bases, with 13 bases sitting between them. The V gene's germline CDR1 is SEHNR and CDR2 FQNEAQ (reference sequence). CDR3 length: 14 amino acids. General study findings and limits: Broader posttransplant TCR repertoire diversity was predicted by graft donor and pretransplant recipient Inverse Simpson Index values.

This sequence was found in a human donor who either received an allogeneic hematopoietic cell transplant for a myeloid malignancy or was a related donor (not recorded which). Some clones in this sample may be carry-over from other donors' samples. This chain uses TRBV7-9 with TRBJ1-2; D unclear. The specimen sequenced was peripheral blood mononuclear cells. The CDR3, as DNA: TGTGCCAGCAGCTTAGCGAACTTCCCGGACGGCTACACCTTC. Its protein product is CASSLANFPDGYTF.